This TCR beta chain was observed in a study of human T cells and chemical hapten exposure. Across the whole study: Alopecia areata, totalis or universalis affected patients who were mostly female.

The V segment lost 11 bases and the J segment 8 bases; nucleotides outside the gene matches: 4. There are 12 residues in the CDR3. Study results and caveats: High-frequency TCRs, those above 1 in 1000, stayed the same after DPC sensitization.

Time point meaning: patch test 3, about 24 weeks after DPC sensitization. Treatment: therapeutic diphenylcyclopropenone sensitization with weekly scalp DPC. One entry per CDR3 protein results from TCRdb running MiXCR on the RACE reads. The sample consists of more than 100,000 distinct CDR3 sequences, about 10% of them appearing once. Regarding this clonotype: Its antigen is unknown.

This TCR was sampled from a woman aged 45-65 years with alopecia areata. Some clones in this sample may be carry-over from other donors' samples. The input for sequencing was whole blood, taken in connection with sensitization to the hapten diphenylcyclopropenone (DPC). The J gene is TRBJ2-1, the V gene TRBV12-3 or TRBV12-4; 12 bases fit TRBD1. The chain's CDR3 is CASGTGGDEQFF. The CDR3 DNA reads TGTGCCTCCGGGACAGGGGGCGATGAGCAGTTCTTC.